The 20 T cell receptor beta chains presented below share a single source sample, sequenced in a study of spatial heterogeneity in lung cancer. TCRdb used MiXCR to reprocess the 5' RACE reads, holding one entry per CDR3 protein. The data contain roughly 99,000 distinct CDR3 sequences, just under 20% of them singletons. Time point specified: blood at routine non-recurrence follow-up after resection. Material: PBMCs, obtained at follow-up. The receptors derive from a male donor with early-stage non-small cell lung cancer.

This clonotype was detected ten times or more. The rearrangement uses TRBV7-2 and TRBJ2-2; possible D gene TRBD2, 6 bases. The CDR3 spans 16 residues. Germline CDR1 reads SGHTA; CDR2 reads FQGNSA. With 1 base removed from V and 4 bases from J, the gap between germline ends came to 13 bases. CDR3 region: CASSLVTRSSTGELFF. CDR3 sequence (DNA): TGTGCCAGCAGCTTAGTGACTAGGTCGTCCACCGGGGAGCTGTTTTTT. The variable domain in full, with the rest retrieved from reference TRBV7-2 and TRBJ2-2, is GAGVSQSPSNKVTEKGKDVELRCDPISGHTALYWYRQSLGQGLEFLIYFQGNSAPDKSGLPSDRFSAERTGGSVSTLTIQRTQQEDSAVYLCASSLVTRSSTGELFFGEGSRLTVL.

This clonotype came up many times. The chain links TRBV20-1 to TRBJ2-2; D may be TRBD2 (7 bases). V was shortened by 2 bases and J by 4 bases, with 20 bases between the two germline ends. The CDR3 runs to 17 residues. Looked up from germline, CDR1 is DFQATT and CDR2 is SNEGSKA (reference sequence). The CDR3: CSARPSSTGGRTGELFF. DNA for the CDR3: TGCAGTGCTAGACCGTCCTCTACGGGGGGCCGCACCGGGGAGCTGTTTTTT.

This clonotype appeared a few times. V usage is TRBV20-1 and J usage is TRBJ2-3, with TRBD2 matching over 9 bases. Per germline, CDR1 DFQATT and CDR2 SNEGSKA (reference sequence). Trimming at V came to 5 bases and at J to 5 bases, leaving 8 bases not matched to a gene. The CDR3 is 14 amino acids. The DNA for the CDR3 is TGCAGTGCTCCCCATAGCGGGAGACAAGATACGCAGTATTTT. Translating gives CSAPHSGRQDTQYF.

The genes are TRBV5-1 and TRBJ1-4; D unresolved. Trimming removed 4 bases at V and 3 bases at J, with 7 bases between. The CDR3 is made up of 13 amino acids. Germline V CDR1 and CDR2: SGHRS, YFSETQ. In DNA, the CDR3 is TGCGCCAGCAGCCTGACACCTAATGAAAAACTGTTTTTT. Translation: CASSLTPNEKLFF.

This clonotype was detected many times. This chain joins TRBV24-1 and TRBJ2-2; the match to TRBD1 covers 10 bases. Germline V lookup: CDR1 KGHDR, CDR2 SFDVKD. V trimming: 7 bases; J trimming: 4 bases; junction bases outside the gene matches: 8. The length of the CDR3 is 16 residues. Here the CDR3 DNA reads TGTGCCACCAGCCCCAGACAGGGGGCGCCCACCGGGGAGCTGTTTTTT. It yields the protein CATSPRQGAPTGELFF.

This clonotype was found many times. The chain joins TRBV24-1 to TRBJ2-4; D tentatively reads TRBD1 or TRBD2 (6 bases each). This CDR3 comprises 17 residues. Germline V CDR1 and CDR2: KGHDR, SFDVKD. The ends were cut back, 4 bases at V and 0 bases at J, with 15 bases in the middle. CDR3 nucleotides: TGTGCCACCAGTGACTCACAACAGGGACTAGCCAAAAACATTCAGTACTTC. It codes for CATSDSQQGLAKNIQYF.

This clonotype was detected many times. The V gene is TRBV5-5, the J gene TRBJ2-5; no definite D call. The CDR3 is 14 amino acids. Trimming removed 0 bases at V and 0 bases at J, with 6 bases between. CDR1 and CDR2 from the germline V gene are SGHKS and YYEKEE (reference sequence). CDR3 in DNA: TGTGCCAGCAGCTTGGAACATTACCAAGAGACCCAGTACTTC. Protein: CASSLEHYQETQYF.

The chain links TRBV10-3 to TRBJ2-5; D is undetermined. CDR3 length equals 11 residues. The V gene lost 5 bases and the J gene lost 0 bases, with 1 base spanning the gap. CDR1 ENHRY and CDR2 SYGVKD come from the germline V gene. This CDR3 is CAISNQETQYF. DNA for the CDR3: TGTGCCATCAGTAACCAAGAGACCCAGTACTTC.

The chain couples TRBV4-2 to TRBJ2-7; D could derive from TRBD1 or TRBD2 (5 bases each). The CDR3 runs 15 residues. Trimming removed 3 bases from V and 4 bases from J, with 16 bases in between. CDR1 is LGHNA, CDR2 YNFKEQ, per germline. CDR3 in amino acids: CASSQLRDATYEQYF. The CDR3 DNA sequence: TGTGCCAGCAGCCAGCTCCGGGACGCCACGTACGAGCAGTACTTC.

This clonotype was seen a few times. The V and J genes are TRBV7-9 and TRBJ1-2, with D possibly being TRBD1 (6 bases). This CDR3 region has 15 residues. CDR1 and CDR2 (germline): SEHNR, FQNEAQ (reference sequence). V lost 5 bases to trimming and J lost 6 bases, with 19 bases between them. The CDR3 sequence: CASSEHAGDLDGYTF. The DNA of the CDR3 is TGTGCCAGCAGCGAACACGCAGGGGATTTGGATGGCTACACCTTC.

This clonotype was recorded a few times. This rearrangement joins TRBV19 to TRBJ1-3; the D is unclear. Deletions cut 5 bases from V and 1 base from J, with 9 bases between. CDR3 length: 14 amino acids. Germline CDR1 and CDR2: LNHDA and SQIVND (reference sequence). The CDR3 sequence is CASSLSASGNTIYF. CDR3 bases: TGTGCCAGTAGTCTTTCAGCTTCTGGAAACACCATATATTTT.

The chain uses TRBV20-1 and TRBJ1-4; a weak D match, TRBD1 (6 bases). V was trimmed by 5 bases and J by 0 bases, leaving 13 bases between them. Germline lookup yields CDR1 DFQATT and CDR2 SNEGSKA (reference sequence). There are 15 residues in the CDR3. The CDR3 region is CSAADRRTTNEKLFF. As DNA, the CDR3 is TGCAGTGCTGCAGACAGGAGGACAACTAATGAAAAACTGTTTTTT.

The V and J genes are TRBV24-1 and TRBJ2-3; D remains unclear. Trimming removed 5 bases from V and 0 bases from J, with 20 bases in between. CDR3 length: 18 amino acids. CDR1 KGHDR and CDR2 SFDVKD come from the germline V gene. The CDR3 DNA reads as TGTGCCACCAGTGCTTCAACTACCCTATTTCGCAGCACAGATACGCAGTATTTT. Amino acids: CATSASTTLFRSTDTQYF.

This clonotype was recorded at least ten times. The chain uses TRBV14 and TRBJ1-1, with unresolved D. V was clipped by 3 bases and J by 0 bases, with 5 bases between them. The CDR3 loop spans 13 amino acids. Germline assignment: CDR1 SGHDN and CDR2 FVKESK. The CDR3 DNA reads as TGTGCCAGCAGCCATGACATGAACACTGAAGCTTTCTTT. Residues: CASSHDMNTEAFF. Full variable domain (remainder filled in from reference TRBV14 and TRBJ1-1): EAGVTQFPSHSVIEKGQTVTLRCDPISGHDNLYWYRRVMGKEIKFLLHFVKESKQDESGMPNNRFLAERTGGTYSTLKVQPAELEDSGVYFCASSHDMNTEAFFGQGTRLTVV.

About this clonotype: One end of the junction does not line up with germline, which may come from a read error. This sequence joins TRBV7-3 and TRBJ2-1; 9 bases are a match to TRBD2. The germline V gene encodes CDR1 SGHTA and CDR2 FQGTGA. This CDR3 contains 14 residues. CDR3 coding DNA: TGTACCAGCAGCCCCGGGACTAGCAACAATGAGCAGTTCTTC. Protein product: CTSSPGTSNNEQFF.

V and J are TRBV20-1 and TRBJ2-3; D remains unclear. Germline CDR1 DFQATT, CDR2 SNEGSKA (reference sequence). The ends were cut back, 3 bases at V and 4 bases at J, with 14 bases in the middle. This CDR3 is built from 14 residues. The CDR3 nucleotides are TGCAGTGCTAGGAAGGCAGGACGCGCAGATACGCAGTATTTT. Protein sequence: CSARKAGRADTQYF.

V is TRBV9 and J is TRBJ1-1; 9 nucleotides align to TRBD1. V was clipped by 1 base and J by 4 bases; unmatched bases: 14. This CDR3 is built from 18 residues. Germline assignment: CDR1 SGDLS and CDR2 YYNGEE. The CDR3 is CASSVSGGTGSAFTEAFF. The CDR3, as DNA: TGTGCCAGCAGCGTAAGCGGCGGGACAGGGTCTGCGTTCACTGAAGCTTTCTTT. The complete variable domain, with remaining parts taken from reference TRBV9 and TRBJ1-1, reads DSGVTQTPKHLITATGQRVTLRCSPRSGDLSVYWYQQSLDQGLQFLIQYYNGEERAKGNILERFSAQQFPDLHSELNLSSLELGDSALYFCASSVSGGTGSAFTEAFFGQGTRLTVV.

The genes are TRBV3-1 and TRBJ1-1; D perhaps matches TRBD1 (5 bases). The CDR3 runs 13 residues. Per germline, CDR1 LGHDT and CDR2 YNNKEL (reference sequence). Trimming shortened V by 6 bases and J by 5 bases, and 13 bases separated the two germline ends. The CDR3 sequence: CASSDRGKTEAFF. CDR3 nucleotide sequence: TGTGCCAGCAGTGACCGGGGCAAAACTGAAGCTTTCTTT.

The chain combines TRBV11-2 with TRBJ2-1; 9 bases agree with TRBD2. The CDR3 totals 16 residues. V lost 5 bases, J lost 4 bases, and 9 bases stayed unmatched. Germline assignment: CDR1 SGHAT and CDR2 FQNNGV. In nucleotides, the CDR3 is TGTGCCAGCAGCCCCCTCGGGGCGGGAGGGTACAATGAGCAGTTCTTC. Translating gives CASSPLGAGGYNEQFF.

This rearrangement joins TRBV6-1 to TRBJ2-2, with D unresolved. The CDR3 extends over 14 amino acids. Germline loops: CDR1 MNHNS, CDR2 SASEGT. Trimming pared 5 bases from V and 5 bases from J, leaving 12 bases between. As DNA, the CDR3 is TGTGCCAGCAGTTCGTCGCCTAAAACCGGGGAGCTGTTTTTT. This codes for CASSSSPKTGELFF.